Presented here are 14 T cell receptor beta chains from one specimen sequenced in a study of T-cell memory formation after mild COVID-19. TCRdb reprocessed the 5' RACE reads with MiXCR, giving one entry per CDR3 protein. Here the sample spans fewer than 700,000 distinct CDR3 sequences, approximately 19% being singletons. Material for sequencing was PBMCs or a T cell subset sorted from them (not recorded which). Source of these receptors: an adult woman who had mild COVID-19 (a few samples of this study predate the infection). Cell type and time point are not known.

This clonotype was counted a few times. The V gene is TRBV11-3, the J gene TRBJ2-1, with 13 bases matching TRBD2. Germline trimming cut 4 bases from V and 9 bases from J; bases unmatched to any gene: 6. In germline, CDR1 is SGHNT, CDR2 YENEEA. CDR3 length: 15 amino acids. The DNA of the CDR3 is TGTGCCAGCAGCTCCCGGACTAGCGGGAGAGGTGAGCAGTTCTTC. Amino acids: CASSSRTSGRGEQFF.

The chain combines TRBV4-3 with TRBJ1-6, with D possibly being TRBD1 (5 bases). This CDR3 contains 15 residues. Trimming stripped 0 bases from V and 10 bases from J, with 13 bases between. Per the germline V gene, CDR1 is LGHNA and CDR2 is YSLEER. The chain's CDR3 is CASSQDSVGGSPLHF. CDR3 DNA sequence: TGCGCCAGCAGCCAAGATTCTGTCGGGGGGTCACCCCTCCACTTT.

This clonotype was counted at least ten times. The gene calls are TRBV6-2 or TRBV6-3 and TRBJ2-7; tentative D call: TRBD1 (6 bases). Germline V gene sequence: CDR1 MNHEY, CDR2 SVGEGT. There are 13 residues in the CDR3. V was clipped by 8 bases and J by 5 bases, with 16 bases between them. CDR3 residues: CASLDTGSDEQYF. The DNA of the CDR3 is TGTGCCAGCCTAGACACAGGGTCAGACGAGCAGTACTTC.

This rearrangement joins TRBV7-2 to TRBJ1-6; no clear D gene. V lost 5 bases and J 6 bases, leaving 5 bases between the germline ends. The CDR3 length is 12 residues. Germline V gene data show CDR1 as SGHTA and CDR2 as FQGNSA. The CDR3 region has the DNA TGTGCCAGCAGCATCGTTAATTCACCCCTCCACTTT. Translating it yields CASSIVNSPLHF.

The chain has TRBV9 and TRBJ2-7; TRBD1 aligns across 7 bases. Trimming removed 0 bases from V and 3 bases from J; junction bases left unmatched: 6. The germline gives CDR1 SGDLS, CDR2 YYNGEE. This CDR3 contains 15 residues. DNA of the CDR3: TGTGCCAGCAGCGTAGCCCCGGGACAGAACTACGAGCAGTACTTC. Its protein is CASSVAPGQNYEQYF. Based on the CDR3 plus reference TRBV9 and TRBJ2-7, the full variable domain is DSGVTQTPKHLITATGQRVTLRCSPRSGDLSVYWYQQSLDQGLQFLIQYYNGEERAKGNILERFSAQQFPDLHSELNLSSLELGDSALYFCASSVAPGQNYEQYFGPGTRLTVT.

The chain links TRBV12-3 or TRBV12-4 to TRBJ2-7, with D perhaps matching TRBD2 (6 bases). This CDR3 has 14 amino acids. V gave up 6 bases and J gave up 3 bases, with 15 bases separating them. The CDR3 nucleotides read TGTGCCAGCAGCCGGAGGGCCACCGTCTACGAGCAGTACTTC. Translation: CASSRRATVYEQYF.

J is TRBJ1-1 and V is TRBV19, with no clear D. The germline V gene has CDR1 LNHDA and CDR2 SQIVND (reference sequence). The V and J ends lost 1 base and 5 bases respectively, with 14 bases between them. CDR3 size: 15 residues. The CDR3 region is CASSIVRVLGTEAFF. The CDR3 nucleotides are TGTGCCAGTAGTATAGTTCGGGTTCTCGGAACTGAAGCTTTCTTT.

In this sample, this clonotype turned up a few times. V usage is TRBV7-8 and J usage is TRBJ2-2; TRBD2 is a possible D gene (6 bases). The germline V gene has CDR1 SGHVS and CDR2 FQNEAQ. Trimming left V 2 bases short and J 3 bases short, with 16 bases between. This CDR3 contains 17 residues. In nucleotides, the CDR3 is TGTGCCAGCAGCTTACTGGAGTTTAGCGGACACACCGGGGAGCTGTTTTTT. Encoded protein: CASSLLEFSGHTGELFF. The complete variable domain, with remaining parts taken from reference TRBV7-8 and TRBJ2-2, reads GAGVSQSPRYKVAKRGQDVALRCDPISGHVSLFWYQQALGQGPEFLTYFQNEAQLDKSGLPSDRFFAERPEGSVSTLKIQRTQQEDSAVYLCASSLLEFSGHTGELFFGEGSRLTVL.

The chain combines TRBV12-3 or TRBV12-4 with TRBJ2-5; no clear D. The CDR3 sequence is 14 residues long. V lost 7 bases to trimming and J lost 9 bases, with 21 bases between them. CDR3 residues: CASTPLRTFEPQYF. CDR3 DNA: TGTGCCAGCACCCCCCTCCGGACGTTTGAGCCCCAGTACTTC.

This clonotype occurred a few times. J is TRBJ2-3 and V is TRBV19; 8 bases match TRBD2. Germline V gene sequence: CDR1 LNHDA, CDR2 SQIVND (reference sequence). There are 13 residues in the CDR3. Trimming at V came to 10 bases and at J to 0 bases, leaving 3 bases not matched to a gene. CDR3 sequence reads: CATRGRSTDTQYF. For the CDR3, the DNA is TGTGCCACTCGCGGGAGGAGCACAGATACGCAGTATTTT.

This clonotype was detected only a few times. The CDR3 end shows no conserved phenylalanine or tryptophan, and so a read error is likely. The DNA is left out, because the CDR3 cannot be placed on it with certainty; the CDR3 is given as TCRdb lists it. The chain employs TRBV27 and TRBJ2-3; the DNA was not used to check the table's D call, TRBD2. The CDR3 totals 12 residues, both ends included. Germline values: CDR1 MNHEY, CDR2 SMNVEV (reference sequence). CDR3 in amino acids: CASSESGLGPEG.

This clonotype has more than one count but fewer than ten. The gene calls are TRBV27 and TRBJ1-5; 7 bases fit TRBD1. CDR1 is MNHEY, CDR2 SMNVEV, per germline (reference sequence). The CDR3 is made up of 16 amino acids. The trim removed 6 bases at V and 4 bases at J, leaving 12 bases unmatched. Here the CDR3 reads CASRNPQGEGNQPQHF. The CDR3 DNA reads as TGTGCCAGCAGAAACCCTCAGGGGGAAGGTAATCAGCCCCAGCATTTT.

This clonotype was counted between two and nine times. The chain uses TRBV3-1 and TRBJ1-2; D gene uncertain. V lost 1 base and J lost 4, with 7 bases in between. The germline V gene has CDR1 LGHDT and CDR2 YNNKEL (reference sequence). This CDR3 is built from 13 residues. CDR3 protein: CASSQGSSYGYTF. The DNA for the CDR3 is TGTGCCAGCAGCCAAGGGTCTTCCTATGGCTACACCTTC.

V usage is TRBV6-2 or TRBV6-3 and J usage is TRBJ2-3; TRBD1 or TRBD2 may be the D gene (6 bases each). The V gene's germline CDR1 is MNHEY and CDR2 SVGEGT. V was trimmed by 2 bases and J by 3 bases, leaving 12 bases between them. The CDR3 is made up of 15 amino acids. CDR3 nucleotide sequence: TGTGCCAGCAGTTACGTACTAGGGGGGACAGATACGCAGTATTTT. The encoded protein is CASSYVLGGTDTQYF.